These 21 T cell receptor beta chains came from one sample sequenced in a study of blood T cell repertoires in COVID-19. Sequencing used immunoSEQ multiplex PCR; TCRdb keeps in-frame clones, though not all of them. The sample lists around 420,000 clones, 88% occurring once. The source material was PBMCs or T cells enriched from blood (not recorded which). The receptors were gathered from a woman between 40 and 50 years old with acute COVID-19.

The chain employs TRBV6-1 and TRBJ1-5; TRBD1 is a possible D gene (6 bases). The CDR3 is 13 residues long. Per germline, CDR1 MNHNS and CDR2 SASEGT. Between the trimmed V and J ends, which lost 2 bases and 9 bases, there was a span of 11 bases. In nucleotides, the CDR3 is TGTGCCAGCAGTGAAACAGGGCAACGGCCCCAGCATTTT. Residues: CASSETGQRPQHF.

V gene TRBV30 combines with J gene TRBJ1-1; tentative D call: TRBD1 (6 bases). Trimming removed 2 bases from V and 2 bases from J, with 9 bases in between. The CDR3 spans 13 residues. Germline values: CDR1 GTSNPN, CDR2 SVGIG (reference sequence). This CDR3 is CAWSRGINTEAFF. CDR3 in DNA: TGTGCCTGGAGTAGGGGGATTAACACTGAAGCTTTCTTT.

V and J are TRBV5-4 and TRBJ2-1, with D possibly TRBD2 on 5 matching bases. Germline V gene data show CDR1 as SGHNT and CDR2 as YYREEE (reference sequence). This CDR3 spans 12 amino acids. Trimming took off 4 bases at V and 6 bases at J, with 8 bases between the two ends. As DNA, the CDR3 is TGTGCCAGCAGCGCGAGCGGCAATGAGCAGTTCTTC. Protein product: CASSASGNEQFF. Filled out from reference TRBV5-4 and TRBJ2-1, the complete variable domain reads ETGVTQSPTHLIKTRGQQVTLRCSSQSGHNTVSWYQQALGQGPQFIFQYYREEENGRGNFPPRFSGLQFPNYSSELNVNALELDDSALYLCASSASGNEQFFGPGTRLTVL.

The V call is TRBV4-1, the J call TRBJ1-1, with TRBD1 identical over 8 bases. V was clipped by 3 bases and J by 5 bases; unmatched bases: 5. CDR1 MGHRA and CDR2 YSYEKL come from the germline V gene. The CDR3 extends over 14 amino acids. The CDR3 spells CASSQSQGGTEAFF. CDR3 DNA sequence: TGCGCCAGCAGCCAGTCACAGGGGGGAACTGAAGCTTTCTTT.

This chain uses TRBV6-5 with TRBJ1-4, with D possibly matching TRBD1 (6 bases). CDR1 is MNHEY, CDR2 SVGAGI, per germline. V lost 0 bases and J lost 3, with 8 bases in between. The CDR3 covers 15 residues. The CDR3 is CASSYSGAANEKLFF. The DNA of the CDR3 is TGTGCCAGCAGTTACTCGGGGGCGGCTAATGAAAAACTGTTTTTT.

The chain employs TRBV19 and TRBJ1-6; D is possibly TRBD1 (5 bases). CDR1 is LNHDA and CDR2 is SQIVND in the germline V gene (reference sequence). V was shortened by 3 bases and J by 2 bases, with 11 bases between the two germline ends. The CDR3 consists of 16 residues. Written as DNA, the CDR3 is TGTGCCAGTAGTATCGGGGGTGGGACCTATAATTCACCCCTCCACTTT. It translates to CASSIGGGTYNSPLHF.

This rearrangement joins TRBV6-6 to TRBJ1-5, with D possibly being TRBD1 (6 bases). Germline V gene sequence: CDR1 MNHNY, CDR2 SVGAGI (reference sequence). The V gene lost 5 bases and the J gene lost 5 bases, with 13 bases spanning the gap. This CDR3 comprises 14 residues. The CDR3 DNA reads TGTGCCAGCAGTCCAGACAGGTCCTATCAGCCCCAGCATTTT. Protein product: CASSPDRSYQPQHF.

A single count supports this clone. The V call is TRBV7-8, the J call TRBJ2-5; 10 bases agree with TRBD1. CDR1 is SGHVS, CDR2 FQNEAQ, per germline. The CDR3 is 16 residues long. V was clipped by 7 bases and J by 5 bases; unmatched bases: 13. In DNA, the CDR3 is TGTGCCAGCAACCCAGGGGGGGGACAGGGGATTGAGACCCAGTACTTC. This gives the protein CASNPGGGQGIETQYF. The entire variable domain, with the rest obtained from reference TRBV7-8 and TRBJ2-5, is as follows: GAGVSQSPRYKVAKRGQDVALRCDPISGHVSLFWYQQALGQGPEFLTYFQNEAQLDKSGLPSDRFFAERPEGSVSTLKIQRTQQEDSAVYLCASNPGGGQGIETQYFGPGTRLLVL.

As for this clone: Other DNA sequences of this sample code for an identical CDR3. V usage is TRBV9 and J usage is TRBJ1-5; D unclear. This CDR3 region has 14 residues. Trimming took off 0 bases at V and 3 bases at J, with 7 bases between the two ends. Germline lookup yields CDR1 SGDLS and CDR2 YYNGEE. CDR3 nucleotides: TGTGCCAGCAGCGTAGCAGGATCCAATCAGCCCCAGCATTTT. It yields the protein CASSVAGSNQPQHF.

The count of this clone is one. V and J are TRBV28 and TRBJ2-3; 8 bases match TRBD1. This CDR3 comprises 14 residues. CDR1 is MDHEN, CDR2 SYDVKM, per germline. V gave up 5 bases and J gave up 6 bases; unmatched junction bases: 7. The CDR3 sequence is CASSTDRGLDTQYF. The CDR3 nucleotides read TGTGCCAGCAGTACCGACAGGGGTTTGGATACGCAGTATTTT.

In this sample, this clone is medium-sized (0.01 to 0.1%). The rearrangement joins TRBV6-5 to TRBJ2-3; 11 nucleotides line up with TRBD2. Germline values: CDR1 MNHEY, CDR2 SVGAGI. V dropped 7 bases and J dropped 4; count of bases not matched to a gene: 7. The CDR3 totals 15 residues. CDR3 residues: CASTILAGGSDTQYF. The CDR3 DNA sequence: TGTGCCAGCACTATTTTAGCGGGGGGGTCAGATACGCAGTATTTT.

This clone was counted a single time. The chain employs TRBV2 and TRBJ1-1; unclear D gene. CDR1 and CDR2 (germline): SNHLY, FYNNEI. The CDR3 sequence is 11 residues long. V was clipped by 10 bases and J by 11 bases, with 17 bases between them. CDR3 protein: CATSARRVAFF. The CDR3, as DNA: TGTGCCACATCAGCGCGCCGGGTCGCTTTCTTT.

The rearrangement uses TRBV30 and TRBJ1-4; D not certain. V lost 2 bases, J lost 16 bases, and 17 bases lay in between. This CDR3 spans 12 amino acids. Looked up from germline, CDR1 is GTSNPN and CDR2 is SVGIG (reference sequence). The CDR3 protein is CAWSQASKTKFF. In DNA form, the CDR3 reads TGTGCCTGGAGTCAGGCCTCGAAAACAAAGTTTTTT.

The chain joins TRBV12-5 to TRBJ2-7; D perhaps matches TRBD1 (5 bases). The CDR3 totals 12 residues. Germline values: CDR1 LGHNT, CDR2 FRNRAP. V was cut by 5 bases and J by 5 bases, with 10 bases left in between. The CDR3 bases are TGTGCTAGTGGTCGACCGGACAACGAGCAGTACTTC. Residues: CASGRPDNEQYF.

The chain links TRBV24-1 to TRBJ2-5; maybe TRBD1 (6 bases). V shed 3 bases and J shed 4 bases, with 11 bases lying between them. The germline V gene encodes CDR1 KGHDR and CDR2 SFDVKD. CDR3 size: 14 residues. CDR3 sequence: CATSDETGRETQYF. The CDR3 coding sequence is TGTGCCACCAGTGATGAGACAGGTAGAGAGACCCAGTACTTC.

This chain connects TRBV4-1 to TRBJ2-5, with TRBD2 matching over 12 bases. The junction had 8 bases not matched to a gene; V was cut back by 1 base and J by 5 bases. Looked up from germline, CDR1 is MGHRA and CDR2 is YSYEKL. The CDR3 is 17 amino acids. The CDR3 DNA is TGCGCCAGCAGCCAAGGGGCTAGCGGGGGGGCCGATGAGACCCAGTACTTC. It is translated as CASSQGASGGADETQYF.

The DNA for the CDR3 is TGTGCCAGCAGCTTAATACAGGGTAACGAGCAGTACTTC. Protein sequence: CASSLIQGNEQYF. The V call is TRBV7-9, the J call TRBJ2-7, with a weak D call TRBD1 (6 bases). The CDR3 length is 13 residues. Germline CDR1 is SEHNR and CDR2 is FQNEAQ (reference sequence). Trimming stripped 2 bases from V and 5 bases from J, with 10 bases between.

The genes are TRBV5-5 and TRBJ1-2; 7 bases line up with TRBD1. Trimming at V came to 1 base and at J to 7 bases, leaving 4 bases not matched to a gene. The germline V gene has CDR1 SGHKS and CDR2 YYEKEE (reference sequence). The CDR3 totals 13 residues. The CDR3 loop reads CASSLIAGGGYTF. CDR3 nucleotides: TGTGCCAGCAGCTTGATCGCAGGGGGTGGCTACACCTTC.

V and J are TRBV7-6 and TRBJ1-1; D unclear. Trimming removed 2 bases at V and 0 bases at J, with 10 bases between. The CDR3 runs 15 residues. CDR1 and CDR2 from the germline V gene are SGHVS and FNYEAQ. The CDR3 is CASSLLAGMNTEAFF. As DNA, the CDR3 is TGTGCCAGCAGCTTATTGGCAGGAATGAACACTGAAGCTTTCTTT.

This sequence joins TRBV28 and TRBJ1-5; D unresolved. The V gene's germline CDR1 is MDHEN and CDR2 SYDVKM. CDR3 length: 15 residues. The V end lost 5 bases, the J end lost 2 bases, and 13 bases lay between the germline ends. The CDR3 loop is CASSPPRGGNQPQHF. The CDR3 bases are TGTGCCAGCAGTCCGCCCCGGGGAGGCAATCAGCCCCAGCATTTT.

The CDR3 coding sequence is TGTGCCAGCACCCCCTCCGACAGGGCGGGGTCACCCCTCCACTTT. Translated: CASTPSDRAGSPLHF. The rearrangement links TRBV2 to TRBJ1-6; 7 bases match TRBD1. The CDR3 loop spans 15 amino acids. In germline, CDR1 is SNHLY, CDR2 FYNNEI. The V and J ends lost 7 bases and 10 bases, in that order; junction bases with no gene match: 13.